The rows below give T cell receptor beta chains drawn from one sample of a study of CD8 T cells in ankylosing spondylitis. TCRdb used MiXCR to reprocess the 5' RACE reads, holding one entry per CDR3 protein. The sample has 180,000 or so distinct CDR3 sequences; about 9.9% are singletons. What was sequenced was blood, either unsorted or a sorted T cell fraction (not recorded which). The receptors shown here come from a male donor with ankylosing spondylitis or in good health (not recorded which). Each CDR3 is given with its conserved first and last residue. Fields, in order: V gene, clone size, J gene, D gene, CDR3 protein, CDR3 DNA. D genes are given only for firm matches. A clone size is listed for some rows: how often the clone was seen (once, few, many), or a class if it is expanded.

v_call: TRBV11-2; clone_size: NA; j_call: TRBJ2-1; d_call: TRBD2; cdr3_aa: CASSLTSGTDNEQFF; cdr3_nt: TGTGCCAGCAGCTTAACTAGCGGGACTGACAATGAGCAGTTCTTC
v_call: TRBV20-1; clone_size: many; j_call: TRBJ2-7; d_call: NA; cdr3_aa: CSAREVYEQYF; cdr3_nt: TGCAGTGCTAGAGAAGTTTACGAGCAGTACTTC
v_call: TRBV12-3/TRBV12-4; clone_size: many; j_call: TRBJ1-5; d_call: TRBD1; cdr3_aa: CASSFTTGDNQPQHF; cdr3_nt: TGTGCCAGCAGTTTTACAACAGGGGACAATCAGCCCCAGCATTTT
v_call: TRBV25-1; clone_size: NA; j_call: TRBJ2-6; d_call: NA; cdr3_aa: CASSGESPGANVLTF; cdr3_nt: TGTGCCAGCAGTGGGGAGAGTCCTGGGGCCAACGTCCTGACTTTC
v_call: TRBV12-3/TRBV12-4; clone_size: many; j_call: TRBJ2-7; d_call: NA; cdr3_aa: CASSKEGSVAEQYF; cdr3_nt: TGTGCCAGCAGTAAAGAAGGCTCAGTAGCCGAGCAGTACTTC
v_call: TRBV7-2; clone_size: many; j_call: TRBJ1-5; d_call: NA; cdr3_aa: CASSLQGNSNQPQHF; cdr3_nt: TGTGCCAGCAGCTTACAGGGAAATAGCAATCAGCCCCAGCATTTT
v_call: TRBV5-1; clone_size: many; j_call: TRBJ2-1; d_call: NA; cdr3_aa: CASSLPSSNEQFF; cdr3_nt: TGCGCCAGCAGCTTGCCTAGCTCCAATGAGCAGTTCTTC
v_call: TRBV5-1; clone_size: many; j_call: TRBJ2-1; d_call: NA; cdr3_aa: CASSPDFSGNEQFF; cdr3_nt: TGCGCCAGCAGCCCGGATTTTTCGGGAAATGAGCAGTTCTTC
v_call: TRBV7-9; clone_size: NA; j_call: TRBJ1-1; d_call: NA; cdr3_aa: CVSRRVGNTEAFF; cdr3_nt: TGTGTCAGCAGGAGGGTAGGGAACACTGAAGCTTTCTTT
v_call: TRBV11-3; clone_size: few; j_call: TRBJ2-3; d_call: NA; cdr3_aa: CASSRRSFGDTQYF; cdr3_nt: TGTGCCAGCAGCCGCAGGAGTTTCGGAGATACGCAGTATTTT
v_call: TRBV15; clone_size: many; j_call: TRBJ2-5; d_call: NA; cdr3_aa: CATSATGEETQYF; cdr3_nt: TGTGCCACCAGCGCAACTGGGGAAGAGACCCAGTACTTC
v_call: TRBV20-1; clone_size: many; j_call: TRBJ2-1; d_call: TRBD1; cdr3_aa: CSARDLDRGWDNEQFF; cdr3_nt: TGCAGTGCTAGAGATCTGGACAGGGGATGGGACAATGAGCAGTTCTTC
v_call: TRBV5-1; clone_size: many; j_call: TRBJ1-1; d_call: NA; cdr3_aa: CASNLQGNTEAFF; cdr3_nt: TGCGCCAGCAACCTACAGGGAAACACTGAAGCTTTCTTT
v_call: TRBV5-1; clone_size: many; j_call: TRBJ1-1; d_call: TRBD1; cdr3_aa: CASSEGQGGTEAFF; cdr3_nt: TGCGCCAGCAGCGAGGGACAGGGAGGGACTGAAGCTTTCTTT
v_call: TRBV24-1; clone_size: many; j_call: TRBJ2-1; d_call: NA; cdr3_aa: CATSDSRHSPNEQFF; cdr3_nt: TGTGCCACCAGTGATAGTCGTCACAGCCCCAATGAGCAGTTCTTC
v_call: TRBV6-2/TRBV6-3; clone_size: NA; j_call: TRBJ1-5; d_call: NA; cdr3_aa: CASSYSGSQPQHF; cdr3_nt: TGTGCCAGCAGTTACTCGGGGAGTCAGCCCCAGCATTTT
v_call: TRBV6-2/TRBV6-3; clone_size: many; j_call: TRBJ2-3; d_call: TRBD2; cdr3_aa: CASSGFLAGAQYF; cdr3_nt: TGTGCCAGCAGTGGTTTCCTAGCGGGGGCGCAGTATTTT
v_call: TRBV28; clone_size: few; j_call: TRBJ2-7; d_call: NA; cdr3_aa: CASSSYGTLYEQYF; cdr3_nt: TGTGCCAGCAGTTCCTACGGGACACTATACGAGCAGTACTTC
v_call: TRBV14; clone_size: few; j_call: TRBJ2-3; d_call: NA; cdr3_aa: CASSASGRRTDTQYF; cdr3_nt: TGTGCCAGCAGCGCCTCGGGACGGAGAACAGATACGCAGTATTTT
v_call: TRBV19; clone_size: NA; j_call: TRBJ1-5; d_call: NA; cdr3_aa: CASMSLDSHDQPQHF; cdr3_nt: TGTGCCAGTATGTCTTTGGACAGCCATGATCAGCCCCAGCATTTT
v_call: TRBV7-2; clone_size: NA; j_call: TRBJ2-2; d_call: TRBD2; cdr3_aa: CASSTRLAGTGELFF; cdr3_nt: TGTGCCAGCAGCACCAGACTAGCGGGCACCGGGGAGCTGTTTTTT
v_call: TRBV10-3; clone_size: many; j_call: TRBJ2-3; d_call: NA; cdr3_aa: CAISEIRGATDTQYF; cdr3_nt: TGTGCCATCAGTGAGATCCGGGGCGCAACAGATACGCAGTATTTT
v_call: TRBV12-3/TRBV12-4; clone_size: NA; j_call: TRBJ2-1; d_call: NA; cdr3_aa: CASSLGREGDSEFF; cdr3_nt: TGTGCCAGCAGTTTAGGGAGAGAGGGGGACTCGGAGTTCTTC
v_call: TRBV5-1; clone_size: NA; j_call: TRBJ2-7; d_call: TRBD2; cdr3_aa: CASSLGSGLAGEGTYEQYF; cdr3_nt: TGCGCCAGCAGCTTGGGATCGGGACTAGCGGGAGAAGGAACCTACGAGCAGTACTTC
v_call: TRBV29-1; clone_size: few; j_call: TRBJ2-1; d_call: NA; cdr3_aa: CSVGGGKGYDEQFF; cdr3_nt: TGCAGCGTTGGGGGTGGGAAAGGGTACGATGAGCAGTTCTTC
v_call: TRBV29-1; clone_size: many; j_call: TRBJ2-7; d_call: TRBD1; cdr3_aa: CSVEETGGSYEQYF; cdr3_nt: TGCAGCGTTGAGGAAACAGGGGGCTCCTACGAGCAGTACTTC
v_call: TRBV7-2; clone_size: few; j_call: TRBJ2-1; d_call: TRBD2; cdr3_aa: CASSLTSGSLSYNEQFF; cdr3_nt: TGTGCCAGCAGCTTAACTAGCGGGAGTCTCTCCTACAATGAGCAGTTCTTC
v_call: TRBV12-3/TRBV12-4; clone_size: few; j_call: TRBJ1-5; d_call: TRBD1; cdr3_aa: CASSYQGDQPQHF; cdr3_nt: TGTGCCAGCAGTTACCAGGGGGATCAGCCCCAGCATTTT